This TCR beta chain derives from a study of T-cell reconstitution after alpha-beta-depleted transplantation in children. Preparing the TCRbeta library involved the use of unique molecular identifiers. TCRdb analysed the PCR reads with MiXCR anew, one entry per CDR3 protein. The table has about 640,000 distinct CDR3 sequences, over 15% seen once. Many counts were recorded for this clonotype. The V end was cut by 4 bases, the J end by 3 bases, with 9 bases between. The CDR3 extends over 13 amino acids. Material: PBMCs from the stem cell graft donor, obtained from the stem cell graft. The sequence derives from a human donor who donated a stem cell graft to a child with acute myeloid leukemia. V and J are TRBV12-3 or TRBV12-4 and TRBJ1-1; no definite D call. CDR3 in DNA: TGTGCCAGCAGTTCCCGTAGGGACACTGAAGCTTTCTTT. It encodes CASSSRRDTEAFF.